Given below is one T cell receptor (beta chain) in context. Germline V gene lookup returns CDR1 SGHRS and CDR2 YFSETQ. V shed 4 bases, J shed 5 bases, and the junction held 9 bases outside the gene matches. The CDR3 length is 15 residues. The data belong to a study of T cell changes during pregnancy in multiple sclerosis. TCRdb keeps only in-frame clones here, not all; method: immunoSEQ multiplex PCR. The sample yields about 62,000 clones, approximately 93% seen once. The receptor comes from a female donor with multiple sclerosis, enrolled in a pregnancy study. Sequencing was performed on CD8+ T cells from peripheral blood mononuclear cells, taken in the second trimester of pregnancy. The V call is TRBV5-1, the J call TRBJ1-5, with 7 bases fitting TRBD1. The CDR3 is CASSLTGLGDQPQHF. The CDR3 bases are TGCGCCAGCAGCCTGACAGGGTTAGGCGATCAGCCCCAGCATTTT.